This T cell receptor (beta chain) stems from a study of Graves' ophthalmopathy and Graves' hyperthyroidism. On this clonotype itself: No antigen is known for it.

Only newly diagnosed hyperthyroidism patients aged 18 to 65, with under 2 months' duration, were enrolled. Whole-study results and caveats: In blood appeared most of the expanded thyroid clonotypes whose frequency exceeded 0.001.

The CDR3 covers 16 residues. V shed 1 base and J shed 0 bases, with 12 bases lying between them. Per germline, CDR1 SGHTA and CDR2 FQGNSA. Amplifying from RNA transcripts, the study obtained TCR beta CDR3 regions. The first round was an RT-PCR with HTBI primers, and the second round was a multiplex PCR. TCRdb redid the calling of the multiplex PCR reads with MiXCR, one entry per CDR3 protein. The repertoire has about 550,000 distinct CDR3 sequences, 35% to 45% of them found once; the top ten carry 3.5% to 5%. The chain is built from TRBV7-2 and TRBJ1-2; D not resolved. What was sequenced was peripheral blood or thyroid tissue (not recorded which). The source of this sequence is an adult man with Graves' hyperthyroidism. The CDR3 DNA sequence: TGTGCCAGCAGCTTAGGGTCACTCAGAGCTAACTATGGCTACACCTTC. Translating gives CASSLGSLRANYGYTF. The complete variable domain, with remaining parts taken from reference TRBV7-2 and TRBJ1-2, reads GAGVSQSPSNKVTEKGKDVELRCDPISGHTALYWYRQSLGQGLEFLIYFQGNSAPDKSGLPSDRFSAERTGGSVSTLTIQRTQQEDSAVYLCASSLGSLRANYGYTFGSGTRLTVV.